This is a list of T cell receptor beta chains from one sample in a study of T cells in Graves' hyperthyroidism and ophthalmopathy. TCRdb re-called the multiplex PCR reads through MiXCR, storing one row per CDR3 protein. The profile shows 500,000 to 650,000 distinct CDR3 sequences, around 15% of them singletons. The sequencing sample was made of blood. The receptors shown here come from a woman aged 40 to 50 with Graves' hyperthyroidism. Both conserved end residues are part of each CDR3. D genes are given only for firm matches. Clone size appears in some rows only: once, few, many, or a class for an expanded clone.

v_call: TRBV28
j_call: TRBJ2-1
d_call: NA
clone_size: many
cdr3_nt: TGTGCCAGCAGGGGCCTGGACTACAATGAGCAGTTCTTC
cdr3_aa: CASRGLDYNEQFF

v_call: TRBV20-1
j_call: TRBJ1-1
d_call: TRBD1
clone_size: many
cdr3_nt: TGCAGTGCTCTACAGGGGCTAGGAACTGAAGCTTTCTTT
cdr3_aa: CSALQGLGTEAFF

v_call: TRBV5-1
j_call: TRBJ1-1
d_call: TRBD1
clone_size: many
cdr3_nt: TGCGCCAGCAGCCCAGGACAGGGGGTATTTGACACTGAAGCTTTCTTT
cdr3_aa: CASSPGQGVFDTEAFF

v_call: TRBV20-1
j_call: TRBJ2-4
d_call: NA
clone_size: NA
cdr3_nt: TGCAGTGCTTCAACAGATGTCAACATTCAGTACTTC
cdr3_aa: CSASTDVNIQYF

v_call: TRBV29-1
j_call: TRBJ1-2
d_call: TRBD1
clone_size: NA
cdr3_nt: TGCAGCGTTGAGGAGGACAGGGGCCAAAACTATGGCTACACCTTC
cdr3_aa: CSVEEDRGQNYGYTF

v_call: TRBV20-1
j_call: TRBJ1-2
d_call: TRBD1
clone_size: NA
cdr3_nt: TGCAGTGCTGGAGGCGGGGGGCAGGGGGAGTCGGTCGGCTACACCTTC
cdr3_aa: CSAGGGGQGESVGYTF

v_call: TRBV5-1
j_call: TRBJ2-7
d_call: TRBD2
clone_size: NA
cdr3_nt: TGCGCCAGCAGCTTGGTTTTAGCGGGAGAGATGGGTGAGCAGTACTTC
cdr3_aa: CASSLVLAGEMGEQYF

v_call: TRBV28
j_call: TRBJ1-6
d_call: NA
clone_size: many
cdr3_nt: TGTGCCAGCAGTTTTTCTCAAATTGTCAACCTCAATTCACCCCTCCACTTT
cdr3_aa: CASSFSQIVNLNSPLHF

v_call: TRBV6-5
j_call: TRBJ2-1
d_call: NA
clone_size: NA
cdr3_nt: TGTGCCAGCAGTTACACAGGGTTGGCGGGCAATGAGCAGTTCTTC
cdr3_aa: CASSYTGLAGNEQFF

v_call: TRBV6-2/TRBV6-3
j_call: TRBJ1-6
d_call: NA
clone_size: many
cdr3_nt: TGTGCCAGCAGTACCTCCGGGAGGCCACAATCACCCCTCCACTTT
cdr3_aa: CASSTSGRPQSPLHF

v_call: TRBV30
j_call: TRBJ2-2
d_call: TRBD2
clone_size: many
cdr3_nt: TGTGCCTGGAAACTAGCGGGGGGGACCGGGGAGCTGTTTTTT
cdr3_aa: CAWKLAGGTGELFF

v_call: TRBV19
j_call: TRBJ1-5
d_call: NA
clone_size: many
cdr3_nt: TGTGCCAGTAGTAATAGCAATCAGCCCCAGCATTTT
cdr3_aa: CASSNSNQPQHF

v_call: TRBV6-1
j_call: TRBJ2-3
d_call: NA
clone_size: NA
cdr3_nt: TGTGCCAGCATTGCAGGTCTTGCCCCAGATACGCAGTATTTT
cdr3_aa: CASIAGLAPDTQYF

v_call: TRBV7-8
j_call: TRBJ2-5
d_call: TRBD1
clone_size: few
cdr3_nt: TGTGCCAGCAGCTCGGACAGGGGGTTGTGGGAGACCCAGTACTTC
cdr3_aa: CASSSDRGLWETQYF

v_call: TRBV7-3
j_call: TRBJ2-1
d_call: TRBD2
clone_size: many
cdr3_nt: TGTGCCAGCAGCGCCAACCCTCCGGGCAGCGGGAGTAACTATGAGCAGTTCTTC
cdr3_aa: CASSANPPGSGSNYEQFF

v_call: TRBV5-1
j_call: TRBJ2-1
d_call: NA
clone_size: many
cdr3_nt: TGCGCCAGCAGCTTGGCCTCCACCAATTCCTACAATGAGCAGTTCTTC
cdr3_aa: CASSLASTNSYNEQFF

v_call: TRBV6-1
j_call: TRBJ1-1
d_call: TRBD1
clone_size: NA
cdr3_nt: TGTGCCAGCATCGGCTACCGACAGGGGAGCCTCTTGAACACTGAAGCTTTCTTT
cdr3_aa: CASIGYRQGSLLNTEAFF

v_call: TRBV5-1
j_call: TRBJ1-5
d_call: NA
clone_size: many
cdr3_nt: TGCGCCAGCAGCCTGGGGCAGGGGTCCAATCAGCCCCAGCATTTT
cdr3_aa: CASSLGQGSNQPQHF

v_call: TRBV6-6
j_call: TRBJ2-1
d_call: TRBD2
clone_size: many
cdr3_nt: TGTGCCAGCAGTTACTCTGGCCTAGCGGGACACTCCTACAATGAGCAGTTCTTC
cdr3_aa: CASSYSGLAGHSYNEQFF

v_call: TRBV2
j_call: TRBJ1-1
d_call: TRBD1
clone_size: many
cdr3_nt: TGTGCCAGCAGTAAAACAGGGGGCTGGACTGAAGCTTTCTTT
cdr3_aa: CASSKTGGWTEAFF

v_call: TRBV28
j_call: TRBJ2-2
d_call: TRBD1
clone_size: many
cdr3_nt: TGTGCCAGCACTGTAGACAGGGGCCGGGAGCTGTTTTTT
cdr3_aa: CASTVDRGRELFF

v_call: TRBV27
j_call: TRBJ1-4
d_call: NA
clone_size: NA
cdr3_nt: TGTGCCAGCAGTCGCGGGACTGTGAATGAAAGACTGTTTTTT
cdr3_aa: CASSRGTVNERLFF

v_call: TRBV5-1
j_call: TRBJ2-2
d_call: NA
clone_size: NA
cdr3_nt: TGCGCCAGCAGCCTAAACACTCCAGACACGAGCACCGGGGAGCTGTTTTTT
cdr3_aa: CASSLNTPDTSTGELFF

v_call: TRBV25-1
j_call: TRBJ2-1
d_call: NA
clone_size: many
cdr3_nt: TGTGCCAGCAGGGCAAGCTACAATGAGCAGTTCTTC
cdr3_aa: CASRASYNEQFF

v_call: TRBV24-1
j_call: TRBJ2-1
d_call: NA
clone_size: many
cdr3_nt: TGTGCCACCAGTGACCGAAGGGGGTCCCACAATGAGCAGTTCTTC
cdr3_aa: CATSDRRGSHNEQFF

v_call: TRBV28
j_call: TRBJ1-4
d_call: NA
clone_size: few
cdr3_nt: TGTGCCAGCAGTTCCCGAGGGGGAGGCAGGGAAAAACTGTTTTTT
cdr3_aa: CASSSRGGGREKLFF

v_call: TRBV27
j_call: TRBJ2-2
d_call: NA
clone_size: NA
cdr3_nt: TGTGCCAGCATCCCCCTGACTGTCACCGGGGAGCTGTTTTTT
cdr3_aa: CASIPLTVTGELFF

v_call: TRBV6-1
j_call: TRBJ2-7
d_call: TRBD1
clone_size: NA
cdr3_nt: TGTGCCAGCAGCACCAAGTGGACAGGGGAGTCCGGCGAGCAGTACTTC
cdr3_aa: CASSTKWTGESGEQYF

v_call: TRBV20-1
j_call: TRBJ2-1
d_call: NA
clone_size: few
cdr3_nt: TGCAGTGCTAGGCCGGTCAGGGACTACAATGAGCAGTTCTTC
cdr3_aa: CSARPVRDYNEQFF

v_call: TRBV14
j_call: TRBJ1-1
d_call: NA
clone_size: many
cdr3_nt: TGTGCCAGCAGCCCCCCGCCGGGACACACTGAAGCTTTCTTT
cdr3_aa: CASSPPPGHTEAFF